A single sample gave rise to the 20 T cell receptor beta chains below, sequenced in a study of blood T cells in healthy people across ages. PCR was performed a second time for 7 to 11 cycles using a sample-barcoded 5' primer and a J-beta primer mix. TCRdb independently ran MiXCR on the 5' RACE reads; one entry per CDR3 protein. The data contain some 1,500,000 distinct CDR3 sequences, 42% of them seen just once; the ten biggest clones take up about 3.8%. The sequenced sample was blood. These receptors came from a young woman in good health.

This rearrangement joins TRBV5-1 to TRBJ1-5, with D perhaps matching TRBD1 (5 bases). V lost 0 bases and J lost 4, with 14 bases in between. The CDR3 runs 16 residues. Per the germline V gene, CDR1 is SGHRS and CDR2 is YFSETQ. CDR3 loop: CASSLGTAGGNQPQHF. CDR3 in DNA: TGCGCCAGCAGCTTGGGGACGGCTGGGGGGAATCAGCCCCAGCATTTT.

V gene TRBV20-1 combines with J gene TRBJ1-1, with 8 bases aligning to TRBD1. The CDR3 loop spans 14 amino acids. V lost 0 bases to trimming and J lost 5 bases; unmatched junction nucleotides: 5. Germline loops: CDR1 DFQATT, CDR2 SNEGSKA (reference sequence). The CDR3: CSARETGERTEAFF. In DNA, the CDR3 is TGCAGTGCTAGAGAGACAGGGGAACGGACTGAAGCTTTCTTT.

This clonotype was counted a few times. The chain recombines TRBV20-1 with TRBJ1-2; D not resolved. The CDR3 is 13 amino acids. CDR1 and CDR2 (germline): DFQATT, SNEGSKA (reference sequence). Trimming left V 0 bases short and J 5 bases short, with 10 bases between. The CDR3 DNA is TGCAGTGCTAGAGATCCCCGAATTTATGGCTACACCTTC. Protein: CSARDPRIYGYTF.

V usage is TRBV7-2 and J usage is TRBJ2-3; D uncertain. In germline, CDR1 is SGHTA, CDR2 FQGNSA. V lost 6 bases to trimming and J lost 0 bases, with 31 bases between them. The CDR3 is made up of 21 amino acids. CDR3 residues: CASRNPLVVSLKDSSTDTQYF. In DNA form, the CDR3 reads TGTGCCAGCAGAAACCCCCTTGTGGTGTCTTTGAAAGACTCTAGCACAGATACGCAGTATTTT.

The chain has TRBV12-3 or TRBV12-4 and TRBJ2-4; D is undetermined. Near its end, the DNA agrees better with TRBJ2-7, so the J call may be wrong. The CDR3 loop spans 14 amino acids. The CDR3 sequence: CASSTFNMGYEQYF. DNA for the CDR3: TGTGCCAGCAGTACATTCAATATGGGATACGAGCAGTACTTC.

This clonotype turned up a few times. This sequence joins TRBV4-3 and TRBJ1-2; D gene uncertain. Germline V lookup: CDR1 LGHNA, CDR2 YSLEER. Trimming took 2 bases from V and 2 from J, leaving 6 bases between them. This CDR3 has 13 residues. CDR3 protein: CASSQRVNYGYTF. DNA of the CDR3: TGCGCCAGCAGCCAACGGGTGAACTATGGCTACACCTTC.

The rearrangement joins TRBV29-1 to TRBJ2-7, with no clear D. This CDR3 is built from 13 residues. Trimming removed 0 bases at V and 1 base at J, with 7 bases between. In germline, CDR1 is SQVTM, CDR2 ANQGSEA. As DNA, the CDR3 is TGCAGCGTTGAAGATGGAAGGTCCTACGAGCAGTACTTC. Its translation: CSVEDGRSYEQYF.

The V gene is TRBV28, the J gene TRBJ1-5; D call uncertain. V dropped 6 bases and J dropped 10 bases, with 19 bases sitting between them. Looked up from germline, CDR1 is MDHEN and CDR2 is SYDVKM. The CDR3 is 14 residues long. DNA for the CDR3: TGTGCCAGCAGGCCCGGGGTGGCCACTACTCCCCAGCATTTT. This sequence encodes CASRPGVATTPQHF. Drawing the rest from reference TRBV28 and TRBJ1-5, the complete variable domain is DVKVTQSSRYLVKRTGEKVFLECVQDMDHENMFWYRQDPGLGLRLIYFSYDVKMKEKGDIPEGYSVSREKKERFSLILESASTNQTSMYLCASRPGVATTPQHFGDGTRLSIL.

CDR3 in DNA: TGCAGTGCTAGACCTCCCCACTTAGAAACGGCCTATGGCTACACCTTC. Translation gives CSARPPHLETAYGYTF. The chain joins TRBV20-1 to TRBJ1-2; no clear D gene. The CDR3 runs 16 residues. Deletions cut 2 bases from V and 4 bases from J, with 20 bases between. Germline CDR1 DFQATT, CDR2 SNEGSKA (reference sequence).

The V and J genes are TRBV6-5 and TRBJ1-2; D gene uncertain. The V gene's germline CDR1 is MNHEY and CDR2 SVGAGI. The CDR3 runs to 15 residues. Trimming pared 6 bases from V and 4 bases from J, leaving 18 bases between. CDR3: CASRPLRGLGYGYTF. The CDR3 region has the DNA TGTGCCAGCAGGCCCCTCCGGGGATTAGGCTATGGCTACACCTTC.

This chain links TRBV5-7 with TRBJ2-4, with 8 bases matching TRBD2. The end of the DNA fits TRBJ2-7 better, so the J call may be wrong. TRBV5-7 is sorted into the ORF group, with uncertain function. The CDR3 sequence is 15 residues long. CDR3 amino acids: CASSLIREGFYEQYF. DNA for the CDR3: TGTGCCAGCAGCTTGATCCGGGAGGGATTCTACGAGCAGTACTTC.

J is TRBJ2-3 and V is TRBV14; 11 bases fit TRBD2. The CDR3 has 17 residues. Germline trimming cut 3 bases from V and 1 base from J; bases unmatched to any gene: 6. The V gene's germline CDR1 is SGHDN and CDR2 FVKESK. The CDR3 here is CASSHTLAGGRTDTQYF. The CDR3 coding sequence is TGTGCCAGCAGCCATACCCTAGCGGGAGGACGCACAGATACGCAGTATTTT.

About this clonotype itself: The junction shows a germline mismatch at one end, possibly a read error. The chain employs TRBV29-1 and TRBJ2-3; maybe TRBD1 (5 bases). Germline V gene lookup returns CDR1 SQVTM and CDR2 ANQGSEA. This CDR3 region has 12 residues. This CDR3 is CSVEVRVDTQYF. The CDR3 DNA follows: TGCAGCGTTGAAGTCAGGGTAGATACACAGTATTTT.

The rearrangement uses TRBV5-1 and TRBJ1-3; D call uncertain. Trimming stripped 5 bases from V and 4 bases from J, with 10 bases between. Germline loops: CDR1 SGHRS, CDR2 YFSETQ. The CDR3 contains 13 residues. Here the CDR3 DNA reads TGCGCCAGCAGACGCATTGACGGAAACACCATATATTTT. It translates to CASRRIDGNTIYF.

This clonotype has at least ten counts. This chain uses TRBV5-1 with TRBJ1-6; no firm D call. Between the trimmed V and J ends, which lost 2 bases and 8 bases, there was a span of 5 bases. The CDR3 runs to 12 residues. From germline, CDR1 is SGHRS and CDR2 YFSETQ. The CDR3 loop reads CASSFPDSPLHF. As DNA, the CDR3 is TGCGCCAGCAGCTTTCCGGATTCACCCCTCCACTTT.

This clonotype was counted between two and nine times. CDR3 amino acids: CASSQVFLAGGEQYF. In DNA, the CDR3 is TGCGCCAGCAGCCAAGTTTTCCTAGCGGGAGGAGAGCAGTACTTC. The chain has TRBV4-3 and TRBJ2-7; 11 bases align to TRBD2. CDR1 is LGHNA and CDR2 is YSLEER in the germline V gene. J gave up 7 bases and V 1 base, and 6 bases lay outside the gene matches. The CDR3 is made up of 15 amino acids.

On this clonotype: One junction end does not reproduce the germline sequence, and a read error may be involved. V gene TRBV20-1 combines with J gene TRBJ2-1; 8 bases match TRBD2. The CDR3 length is 17 residues. Germline V lookup: CDR1 DFQATT, CDR2 SNEGSKA (reference sequence). CDR3 protein: CSAGDGSGAFSYNEQFF. The DNA for the CDR3 is TGCAGTGCTGGAGATGGTAGCGGGGCGTTCTCCTACAATGAGCAGTTCTTC.

The V and J genes are TRBV29-1 and TRBJ2-4, with no clear D. This CDR3 comprises 10 residues. From germline, CDR1 is SQVTM and CDR2 ANQGSEA. V lost 4 bases and J 15 bases, leaving 13 bases between the germline ends. The CDR3 coding sequence is TGCAGCGTTGTCGGCGTCTGGGTGTACTTC. Its translation: CSVVGVWVYF.

This clonotype showed up just a few times. The V gene is TRBV4-2, the J gene TRBJ2-1; 7 bases fit TRBD2. CDR1 and CDR2 from the germline V gene are LGHNA and YNFKEQ. The CDR3 sequence is 17 residues long. Germline trimming cut 4 bases from V and 3 bases from J; bases unmatched to any gene: 12. CDR3 in DNA: TGTGCCAGCAGCCGCGAGACTAGCAAGAGGATCTACAATGAGCAGTTCTTC. Amino acids: CASSRETSKRIYNEQFF.

A few counts support this clonotype. It may be a read error: a sequence one base away is much more abundant. The chain links TRBV7-2 to TRBJ2-7; D is perhaps TRBD1 (6 bases). CDR1 is SGHTA, CDR2 FQGNSA, per germline. V shed 5 bases and J shed 4 bases, with 12 bases lying between them. This CDR3 has 13 amino acids. The CDR3 DNA reads TGTGCCAGCAGCGTAGGCAGGGGATACGAGCAGTACTTC. Protein: CASSVGRGYEQYF.